This T cell receptor (beta chain) stems from a study of early T cells in non-severe SARS-CoV-2 infection. Study observations and caveats: VDJdb matching, biased toward anti-spike CD8 responses, missed private and CD4 specificities.

Unique molecular identifiers were affixed to single, distinct cDNA molecules. Using its own MiXCR run on the 5' RACE reads, TCRdb lists one record per CDR3 protein. The table has over 25,000 distinct CDR3 sequences, approximately 5.2% seen once. With respect to this clonotype: Antigen specificity is unknown. A read error may be the cause here, since a much bigger clone is one base away.

The CDR3 extends over 14 amino acids. V lost 7 bases, J lost 1 base, and 13 bases lay in between. Per the germline V gene, CDR1 is MNHEY and CDR2 is SMNVEV (reference sequence). The sequenced material came from whole blood. The V call is TRBV27, the J call TRBJ1-1, with D perhaps TRBD1 (6 bases). The receptor's source is an adult who was a healthcare worker with PCR-confirmed SARS-CoV-2 infection or an uninfected control (not recorded which). Here the CDR3 reads CASTQGGPNTEAFF. CDR3 DNA sequence: TGTGCCAGCACCCAAGGGGGGCCGAACACTGAAGCTTTCTTT.